This TCR beta chain was recovered during a study of blood T cell repertoires in COVID-19. Whole-study context: Donors in the United States, Italy and Spain gave samples during acute or convalescent COVID-19. From T cells, B-cell-depleted T cells, or PBMCs came the material, which was cDNA or gDNA.

V lost 6 bases to trimming and J lost 2 bases, with 8 bases between them. Germline V lookup: CDR1 LNHDA, CDR2 SQIVND (reference sequence). The CDR3 contains 12 residues. Authors' analysis steps: By means of reference gene primer amplification, nucleated cell counts were estimated. Profiling relied on immunoSEQ multiplex PCR, and the TCRdb table lists in-frame clones only, not all of them. That table supplies the V and J calls and clone size; D and trimming were determined from the DNA. Of 270,000 or so clones listed, about four fifths are singletons. Input material: peripheral blood. V is TRBV19 and J is TRBJ2-7; D is perhaps TRBD2 (5 bases). The TCR sequence derives from a woman aged 45-65 years who had recovered from COVID-19. In DNA form, the CDR3 reads TGTGCCAGTAGCCACGGGACCTACGAGCAGTACTTC. This translates into CASSHGTYEQYF. Filled out from reference TRBV19 and TRBJ2-7, the complete variable domain reads DGGITQSPKYLFRKEGQNVTLSCEQNLNHDAMYWYRQDPGQGLRLIYYSQIVNDFQKGDIAEGYSVSREKKESFPLTVTSAQKNPTAFYLCASSHGTYEQYFGPGTRLTVT.